The sequence of this TCR beta chain was determined in a study of T cells in women clearing cervical HPV infection. Looking at the study overall: Blood came at first lesion visit for cases, post-clearance for controls.

Clones were sequenced by immunoSEQ multiplex PCR, and TCRdb holds only the in-frame ones, with some missing. The sample holds 25,000 or so clones. Germline V lookup: CDR1 SGHVS, CDR2 FQNEAQ. This CDR3 contains 14 residues. The trim removed 5 bases at V and 7 bases at J, leaving 7 bases unmatched. Of note for this clone: The read gets to within 3 residues of the CDR3 end, and the germline J gene fills in the rest.

The chain carries TRBV7-8 and TRBJ1-3; 8 nucleotides agree with TRBD1. Sequenced input: blood buffy coat. This clonotype originated in a woman aged 18-69 years with a cervical HPV16 infection that either progressed to CIN3+ or cleared (not recorded which). The CDR3 sequence: CASSQGAQGNTIYF. The sequenced part of the CDR3 DNA is TGTGCCAGCAGCCAGGGGGCGCAAGGGAACACC.